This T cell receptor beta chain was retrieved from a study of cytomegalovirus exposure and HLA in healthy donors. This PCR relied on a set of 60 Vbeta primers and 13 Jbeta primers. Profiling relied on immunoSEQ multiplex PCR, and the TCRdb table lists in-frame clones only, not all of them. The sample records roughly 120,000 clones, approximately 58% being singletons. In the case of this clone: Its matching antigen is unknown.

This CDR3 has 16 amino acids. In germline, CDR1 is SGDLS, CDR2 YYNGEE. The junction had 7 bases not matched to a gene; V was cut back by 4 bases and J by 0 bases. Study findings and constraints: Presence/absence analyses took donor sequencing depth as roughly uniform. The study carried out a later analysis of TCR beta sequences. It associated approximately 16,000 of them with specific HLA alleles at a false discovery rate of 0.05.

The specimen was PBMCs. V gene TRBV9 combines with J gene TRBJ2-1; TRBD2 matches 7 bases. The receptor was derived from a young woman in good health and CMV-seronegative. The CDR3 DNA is TGTGCCAGCAGCCGGGGCGGCGGGAGCTCCTACAATGAGCAGTTCTTC. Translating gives CASSRGGGSSYNEQFF.